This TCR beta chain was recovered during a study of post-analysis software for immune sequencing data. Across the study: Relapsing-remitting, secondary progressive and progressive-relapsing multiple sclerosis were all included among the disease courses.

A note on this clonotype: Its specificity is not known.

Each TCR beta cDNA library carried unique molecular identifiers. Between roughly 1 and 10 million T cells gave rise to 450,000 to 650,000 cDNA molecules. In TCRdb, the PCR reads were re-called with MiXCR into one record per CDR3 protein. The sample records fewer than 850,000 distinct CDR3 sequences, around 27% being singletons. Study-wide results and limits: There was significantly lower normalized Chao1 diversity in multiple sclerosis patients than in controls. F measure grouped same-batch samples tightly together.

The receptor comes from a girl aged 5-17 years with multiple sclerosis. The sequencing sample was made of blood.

This CDR3 is CASSPGLNQPQHF. DNA for the CDR3: TGCGCCAGCAGCCCGGGCCTAAATCAGCCCCAGCATTTT. The V call is TRBV5-1, the J call TRBJ1-5, with D unclear. V shed 4 bases and J shed 4 bases, with 9 bases lying between them. CDR1 SGHRS and CDR2 YFSETQ come from the germline V gene. This CDR3 spans 13 amino acids.